The 18 T cell receptor beta chains given below trace back to one sample, sequenced in a study of CD8+ T cells in alopecia areata (dated by TCRdb to the late 2010s). The time point tag for this specimen amounts to: less than five weeks on oral tofacitinib. What this sample's treatment or condition label stands for: oral pan-JAK inhibitor, 5-10 mg twice daily. Library preparation was by the immunoSEQ multiplex PCR assay. To provide template for TCR sequencing, every sample had RNA extracted and reverse transcribed into cDNA. Imported from immuneACCESS, the table was reduced by TCRdb to in-frame sequences with V and J called. These copies leave out some clones; in studies compared against another copy, an unresolved V gene accounts for under half, and the cause of the remainder is not known. The table for this sample lists 110,000 to 150,000 clones; roughly 54% of them were counted only once. In total, the top ten clones hold about 15% of the sample.

This specimen was CD8+ T cells sorted from blood, taken at week 4, from a patient treated with tofacitinib. The receptors were sampled from a human donor with alopecia areata.

The genes are TRBV13 and TRBJ2-2; D is undetermined. The CDR3 sequence is 11 residues long. The V and J ends lost 1 base and 9 bases respectively, with 3 bases between them. The germline CDR1 and CDR2 sequences are PRHDT and FYEKMQ (reference sequence). Written as DNA, the CDR3 is TGTGCCAGCAGCTTAGACAGGGAGCTGTTTTTT. Residues: CASSLDRELFF. The whole variable domain, filled in from reference TRBV13 and TRBJ2-2, reads AAGVIQSPRHLIKEKRETATLKCYPIPRHDTVYWYQQGPGQDPQFLISFYEKMQSDKGSIPDRFSAQQFSDYHSELNMSSLELGDSALYFCASSLDRELFFGEGSRLTVL.

The table lists this clone with a few counts. The chain combines TRBV9 with TRBJ1-2, with 7 bases lining up with TRBD1. CDR3 length equals 16 residues. Germline CDR1 is SGDLS and CDR2 is YYNGEE. V lost 3 bases and J lost 3; bases outside the gene matches: 11. In DNA, the CDR3 is TGTGCCAGCAGCGCATCAAAAGACAGGGTTGACTATGGCTACACCTTC. It translates to CASSASKDRVDYGYTF. Complete variable domain (other parts from reference TRBV9 and TRBJ1-2): DSGVTQTPKHLITATGQRVTLRCSPRSGDLSVYWYQQSLDQGLQFLIQYYNGEERAKGNILERFSAQQFPDLHSELNLSSLELGDSALYFCASSASKDRVDYGYTFGSGTRLTVV.

This clone was seen only a few times. This chain connects TRBV5-1 to TRBJ2-1, with 9 bases identical to TRBD1. With V trimmed by 6 bases and J by 3 bases, 4 bases remained unmatched. The CDR3 loop spans 14 amino acids. Germline values: CDR1 SGHRS, CDR2 YFSETQ. In DNA form, the CDR3 reads TGCGCCAGCACCTGGGACAGGGTCTACAATGAGCAGTTCTTC. Translation gives CASTWDRVYNEQFF. Full variable domain (remainder filled in from reference TRBV5-1 and TRBJ2-1): KAGVTQTPRYLIKTRGQQVTLSCSPISGHRSVSWYQQTPGQGLQFLFEYFSETQRNKGNFPGRFSGRQFSNSRSEMNVSTLELGDSALYLCASTWDRVYNEQFFGPGTRLTVL.

V is TRBV15 and J is TRBJ2-3; a weak D match, TRBD2 (6 bases). This CDR3 region has 13 residues. CDR1 is LNHNV and CDR2 is YYDKDF in the germline V gene (reference sequence). Trimming removed 6 bases at V and 1 base at J, with 8 bases between. The CDR3 protein is CATRGEGTDTQYF. As DNA, the CDR3 is TGTGCCACCAGGGGGGAGGGCACAGATACGCAGTATTTT.

This sequence joins TRBV9 and TRBJ2-5, with D maybe TRBD2 (6 bases). The CDR3 length is 14 residues. The germline gives CDR1 SGDLS, CDR2 YYNGEE. V was clipped by 3 bases and J by 5 bases, with 14 bases between them. This chain's CDR3 is CASSAVGGWETQYF. CDR3 sequence (DNA): TGTGCCAGCAGCGCGGTTGGGGGGTGGGAGACCCAGTACTTC.

The V and J genes are TRBV6-5 and TRBJ2-2; D may be TRBD2 (6 bases). The CDR3 has 15 residues. V was trimmed by 1 base and J by 8 bases, leaving 14 bases between them. Germline V gene lookup returns CDR1 MNHEY and CDR2 SVGAGI. CDR3 loop: CASSYFGGDLGELFF. The CDR3 region has the DNA TGTGCCAGCAGTTACTTCGGCGGGGACTTGGGGGAGCTGTTTTTT.

The table lists this clone with a few counts. This sequence joins TRBV5-6 and TRBJ2-7; 10 bases are shared with TRBD2. CDR3 size: 14 residues. V trimming: 4 bases; J trimming: 6 bases; junction bases outside the gene matches: 7. CDR1 and CDR2 (germline): SGHDT, YYEEEE. The CDR3 bases are TGTGCCAGCAGCGTAGCTAGCGGGGGTCTCGAGCAGTACTTC. It specifies CASSVASGGLEQYF.

This chain uses TRBV4-3 with TRBJ2-3; TRBD2 might be the D (6 bases). The V end was cut by 0 bases, the J end by 4 bases, with 14 bases between. The CDR3 totals 16 residues. Looked up from germline, CDR1 is LGHNA and CDR2 is YSLEER. The CDR3 coding sequence is TGCGCCAGCAGCCAAGATTTCGGGGGTGGGGCAGATACGCAGTATTTT. This codes for CASSQDFGGGADTQYF.

This clone was counted between two and nine times. The gene calls are TRBV7-9 and TRBJ2-1; possible D gene TRBD2, 6 bases. The CDR3 extends over 16 amino acids. Trimming took off 5 bases at V and 0 bases at J, with 14 bases between the two ends. Germline CDR1 is SEHNR and CDR2 is FQNEAQ (reference sequence). The CDR3 DNA reads TGTGCCAGCAGCCCCCTTAGCGGAAGCTCCTACAATGAGCAGTTCTTC. It encodes CASSPLSGSSYNEQFF.

The chain has TRBV11-2 and TRBJ1-1; maybe TRBD1 (5 bases). The CDR3 spans 15 residues. The V end lost 5 bases, the J end lost 1 base, and 14 bases lay between the germline ends. CDR1 and CDR2 from the germline V gene are SGHAT and FQNNGV. The CDR3 loop is CASSPWGDRNTEAFF. The CDR3 nucleotides read TGTGCCAGCAGCCCCTGGGGGGATCGGAACACTGAAGCTTTCTTT.

The V gene is TRBV4-3, the J gene TRBJ2-6; D not certain. Trimming took 0 bases from V and 1 from J, leaving 4 bases between them. The CDR3 contains 15 residues. Germline-derived CDR1 and CDR2 are LGHNA and YSLEER. CDR3 residues: CASSQEESGANVLTF. CDR3 coding DNA: TGCGCCAGCAGCCAAGAAGAGTCTGGGGCCAACGTCCTGACTTTC.

The chain has TRBV29-1 and TRBJ2-2; unclear D gene. The CDR3 spans 12 residues. Germline V gene lookup returns CDR1 SQVTM and CDR2 ANQGSEA. Trimming pared 1 base from V and 4 bases from J, leaving 4 bases between. The CDR3 sequence is CSVEGVTGELFF. The CDR3 DNA follows: TGCAGCGTTGAAGGGGTCACCGGGGAGCTGTTTTTT.

The chain carries TRBV18 and TRBJ1-2; no firm D call. V lost 4 bases, J lost 0 bases, and 12 bases lay in between. The germline V gene has CDR1 KGHSH and CDR2 LQKENI. This CDR3 has 15 residues. CDR3 DNA: TGTGCCAGCTCACTCGGACGGGAAGCTAACTATGGCTACACCTTC. Amino acid sequence: CASSLGREANYGYTF.

This clone was detected a few times. The V call is TRBV30, the J call TRBJ2-7; the D is unclear. V lost 2 bases and J 5 bases, leaving 13 bases between the germline ends. CDR3 length equals 13 residues. Germline V CDR1 and CDR2: GTSNPN, SVGIG (reference sequence). CDR3 in amino acids: CAWSPARVNEQYF. The CDR3, as DNA: TGTGCCTGGAGTCCAGCAAGGGTAAACGAGCAGTACTTC.

This clone was counted a few times. The gene calls are TRBV4-3 and TRBJ1-4; 7 bases map to TRBD1. The CDR3 covers 14 residues. V shed 4 bases and J 13 bases; nucleotides not matched to a gene: 12. Germline CDR1 reads LGHNA; CDR2 reads YSLEER. CDR3 loop: CASSPGQLEDGLFF. DNA for the CDR3: TGCGCCAGCAGCCCGGGACAGCTGGAGGACGGACTGTTTTTT.

The chain combines TRBV4-1 with TRBJ1-5, with D tentatively TRBD1 (6 bases). Germline lookup yields CDR1 MGHRA and CDR2 YSYEKL. CDR3 length: 15 amino acids. V lost 4 bases and J lost 4, with 14 bases in between. The CDR3 nucleotides are TGCGCCAGCAGCCTCCAGGACAGTTTGAATCAGCCCCAGCATTTT. Translation gives CASSLQDSLNQPQHF.

A word on this clone: This same CDR3 is encoded by further DNA sequences in the sample. This chain joins TRBV30 and TRBJ1-1, with no clear D. The CDR3 contains 12 residues. V was clipped by 4 bases and J by 1 base, with 7 bases between them. Germline V CDR1 and CDR2: GTSNPN, SVGIG (reference sequence). CDR3 in amino acids: CAWTGSNTEAFF. CDR3 sequence (DNA): TGTGCCTGGACCGGGTCGAACACTGAAGCTTTCTTT. Complete variable domain (other parts from reference TRBV30 and TRBJ1-1): SQTIHQWPATLVQPVGSPLSLECTVEGTSNPNLYWYRQAAGRGLQLLFYSVGIGQISSEVPQNLSASRPQDRQFILSSKKLLLSDSGFYLCAWTGSNTEAFFGQGTRLTVV.

The chain carries TRBV4-3 and TRBJ2-7; either TRBD1 or TRBD2 may fit D (5 bases each). CDR1 is LGHNA, CDR2 YSLEER, per germline. Trimming pared 0 bases from V and 2 bases from J, leaving 20 bases between. CDR3 length: 18 residues. For the CDR3, the DNA is TGCGCCAGCAGCCAAGATGGGGGTGAGTTTCCGGAAGCCTACGAGCAGTACTTC. Protein product: CASSQDGGEFPEAYEQYF.